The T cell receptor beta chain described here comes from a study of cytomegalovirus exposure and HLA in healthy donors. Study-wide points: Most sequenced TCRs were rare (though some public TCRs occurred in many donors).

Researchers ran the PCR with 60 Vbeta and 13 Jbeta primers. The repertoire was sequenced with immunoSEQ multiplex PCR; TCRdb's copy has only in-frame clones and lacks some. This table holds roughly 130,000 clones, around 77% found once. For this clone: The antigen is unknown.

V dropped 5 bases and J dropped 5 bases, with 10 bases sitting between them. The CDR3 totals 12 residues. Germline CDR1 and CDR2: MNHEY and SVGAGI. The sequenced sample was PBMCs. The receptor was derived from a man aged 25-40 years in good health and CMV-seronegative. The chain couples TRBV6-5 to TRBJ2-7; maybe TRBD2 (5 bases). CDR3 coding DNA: TGTGCCAGCAGTCGGGGTCATCACGAGCAGTACTTC. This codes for CASSRGHHEQYF.